These 14 T cell receptor beta chains share one sample of origin, sequenced in a study of Ad26.COV2.S vaccination and SARS-CoV-2 variants. TCRdb's table, derived via immunoSEQ multiplex PCR, lists solely in-frame clones and lacks some. Of 120,000 to 150,000 clones listed, 75% to 90% are singletons. Source: peripheral blood, taken after recovery from COVID-19. These receptors were taken from a human donor who had recovered from COVID-19.

The chain combines TRBV5-1 with TRBJ2-7, with 8 bases aligning to TRBD2. Germline CDR1 and CDR2: SGHRS and YFSETQ. Trimming removed 1 base from V and 5 bases from J; junction bases left unmatched: 17. The CDR3 is 18 amino acids. CDR3 DNA: TGCGCCAGCAGCTTGTACCCTAGCGGGCCCAATAGCGCAGACGAGCAGTACTTC. Translating it yields CASSLYPSGPNSADEQYF.

CDR3 region: CASSKDSQDTQYF. CDR3 DNA: TGCGCCAGCAGTAAGGATTCACAAGATACGCAGTATTTT. The chain links TRBV5-1 to TRBJ2-3; D gene ambiguous. V was clipped by 5 bases and J by 5 bases, with 12 bases between them. Germline CDR1 is SGHRS and CDR2 is YFSETQ. The CDR3 runs to 13 residues.

The rearrangement uses TRBV28 and TRBJ2-7; maybe TRBD2 (6 bases). Germline V lookup: CDR1 MDHEN, CDR2 SYDVKM. The CDR3 contains 16 residues. Trimming cost V 4 bases and J 8 bases, with 24 bases left between them. The DNA for the CDR3 is TGTGCCAGCAGTTCCCATGGGGGAGGCCGAAGGACACAGCAGTACTTC. This codes for CASSSHGGGRRTQQYF.

This rearrangement joins TRBV19 to TRBJ2-6; 7 nucleotides agree with TRBD1. The CDR3 covers 19 residues. CDR1 LNHDA and CDR2 SQIVND come from the germline V gene (reference sequence). After removal of 1 base from V and 0 bases from J, the junction contained 9 bases not matched to a gene. The CDR3 here is CASSIVGRTGGSGANVLTF. The CDR3 nucleotides read TGTGCCAGTAGTATAGTCGGCCGGACAGGAGGCTCTGGGGCCAACGTCCTGACTTTC. Filled out from reference TRBV19 and TRBJ2-6, the complete variable domain reads DGGITQSPKYLFRKEGQNVTLSCEQNLNHDAMYWYRQDPGQGLRLIYYSQIVNDFQKGDIAEGYSVSREKKESFPLTVTSAQKNPTAFYLCASSIVGRTGGSGANVLTFGAGSRLTVL.

CDR3 protein: CASIDRAYEQYF. The CDR3 nucleotides are TGTGCCAGCATTGACAGAGCCTACGAGCAGTACTTC. The chain recombines TRBV28 with TRBJ2-7; tentative D call: TRBD1 (5 bases). Germline lookup yields CDR1 MDHEN and CDR2 SYDVKM. This CDR3 region has 12 residues. V lost 7 bases, J lost 2 bases, and 9 bases lay in between. The full variable domain, rest sourced from reference TRBV28 and TRBJ2-7, is DVKVTQSSRYLVKRTGEKVFLECVQDMDHENMFWYRQDPGLGLRLIYFSYDVKMKEKGDIPEGYSVSREKKERFSLILESASTNQTSMYLCASIDRAYEQYFGPGTRLTVT.

The chain recombines TRBV7-2 with TRBJ1-6, with 7 bases aligning to TRBD1. Per the germline V gene, CDR1 is SGHTA and CDR2 is FQGNSA. Trimming at V came to 0 bases and at J to 8 bases, leaving 7 bases not matched to a gene. This CDR3 spans 16 amino acids. The CDR3 DNA reads TGTGCCAGCAGCTTAGCTCAGACAGGGAGGTATTCACCCCTCCACTTT. As protein: CASSLAQTGRYSPLHF.

The chain carries TRBV6-5 and TRBJ1-4, with D unresolved. V shed 6 bases and J shed 5 bases, with 16 bases lying between them. Germline assignment: CDR1 MNHEY and CDR2 SVGAGI. The CDR3 loop spans 15 amino acids. CDR3 amino acids: CASSLTPGLNEKLFF. The CDR3 DNA reads TGTGCCAGCAGCCTCACCCCGGGGTTGAATGAAAAACTGTTTTTT.

V is TRBV7-2 and J is TRBJ1-3; maybe TRBD1 (6 bases). The CDR3 is 17 residues long. From germline, CDR1 is SGHTA and CDR2 FQGNSA. The V gene lost 2 bases and the J gene lost 0 bases, with 14 bases spanning the gap. The DNA for the CDR3 is TGTGCCAGCAGCTTAACCCTACAGGGAGACTCTGGAAACACCATATATTTT. Translating gives CASSLTLQGDSGNTIYF.

This clone was seen once. The chain joins TRBV15 to TRBJ2-7; a possible D gene is TRBD1 (6 bases). With 4 bases removed from V and 2 bases from J, the gap between germline ends came to 12 bases. The length of the CDR3 is 14 residues. CDR1 is LNHNV, CDR2 YYDKDF, per germline (reference sequence). Here the CDR3 DNA reads TGTGCCACCAGCACTAAACAGGGAGCCTACGAGCAGTACTTC. Its protein product is CATSTKQGAYEQYF.

J is TRBJ2-7 and V is TRBV12-3 or TRBV12-4, with 7 positions matching TRBD2. The CDR3 is made up of 13 amino acids. Germline trimming cut 6 bases from V and 6 bases from J; bases unmatched to any gene: 8. The CDR3 region is CASRAGTNGEQYF. CDR3 nucleotide sequence: TGTGCCAGCAGGGCCGGGACTAATGGCGAGCAGTACTTC.

The chain is built from TRBV5-6 and TRBJ1-4; TRBD1 matches at 7 bases. The CDR3 is 15 amino acids. V dropped 0 bases and J dropped 5; count of bases not matched to a gene: 4. The germline gives CDR1 SGHDT, CDR2 YYEEEE. CDR3 nucleotide sequence: TGTGCCAGCAGCTTGGGGGCAGGGGGAAATGAAAAACTGTTTTTT. Translation: CASSLGAGGNEKLFF. The full variable domain, with the rest looked up from reference TRBV5-6 and TRBJ1-4, is DAGVTQSPTHLIKTRGQQVTLRCSPKSGHDTVSWYQQALGQGPQFIFQYYEEEERQRGNFPDRFSGHQFPNYSSELNVNALLLGDSALYLCASSLGAGGNEKLFFGSGTQLSVL.

The chain recombines TRBV28 with TRBJ1-5; D gene ambiguous. The ends were cut back, 2 bases at V and 5 bases at J, with 7 bases in the middle. The CDR3 length is 13 residues. Germline assignment: CDR1 MDHEN and CDR2 SYDVKM. CDR3 amino acids: CASSLPGYQPQHF. DNA of the CDR3: TGTGCCAGCAGTTTACCGGGGTATCAGCCCCAGCATTTT. Full variable domain (missing parts from reference TRBV28 and TRBJ1-5): DVKVTQSSRYLVKRTGEKVFLECVQDMDHENMFWYRQDPGLGLRLIYFSYDVKMKEKGDIPEGYSVSREKKERFSLILESASTNQTSMYLCASSLPGYQPQHFGDGTRLSIL.

The chain has TRBV2 and TRBJ1-4; unclear D gene. The CDR3 consists of 10 residues. Germline V CDR1 and CDR2: SNHLY, FYNNEI. V lost 7 bases, J lost 8 bases, and 5 bases lay in between. CDR3: CASKTEKLFF. DNA for the CDR3: TGTGCCAGCAAAACAGAAAAACTGTTTTTT.

This clone appeared once. This chain uses TRBV6-5 with TRBJ2-3; 7 nucleotides align to TRBD2. V trimming: 8 bases; J trimming: 3 bases; junction bases outside the gene matches: 2. CDR1 MNHEY and CDR2 SVGAGI come from the germline V gene. The CDR3 is 12 residues long. CDR3: CASVSGTDTQYF. Here the CDR3 DNA reads TGTGCCAGCGTTAGCGGGACAGATACGCAGTATTTT.